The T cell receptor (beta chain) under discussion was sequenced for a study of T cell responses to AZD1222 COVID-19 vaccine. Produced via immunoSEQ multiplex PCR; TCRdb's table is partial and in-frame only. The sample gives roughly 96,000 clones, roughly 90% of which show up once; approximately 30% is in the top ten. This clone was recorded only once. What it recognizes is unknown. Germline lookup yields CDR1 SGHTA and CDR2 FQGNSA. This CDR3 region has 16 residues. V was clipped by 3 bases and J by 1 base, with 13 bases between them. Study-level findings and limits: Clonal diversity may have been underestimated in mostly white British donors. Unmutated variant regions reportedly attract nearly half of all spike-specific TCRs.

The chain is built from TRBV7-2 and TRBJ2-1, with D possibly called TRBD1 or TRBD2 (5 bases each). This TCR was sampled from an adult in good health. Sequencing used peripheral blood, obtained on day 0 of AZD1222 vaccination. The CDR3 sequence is CASSFVGVGSYNEQFF. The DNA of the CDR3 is TGTGCCAGCAGCTTCGTGGGGGTAGGATCCTACAATGAGCAGTTCTTC.